These 3 T cell receptor beta chains were sequenced from one sample in a study of CD8 T cells in Susac syndrome. An input of about 0.5 to 1 ug of RNA was subjected to reverse transcription using random hexamers. One entry per CDR3 protein results from TCRdb running MiXCR on the immunoSEQ multiplex PCR reads. The sample holds fewer than 65,000 distinct CDR3 sequences, roughly nine tenths seen once. The sequenced material came from CD8+ T cells from PBMCs. These receptors all come from a human donor in good health.

The rearrangement links TRBV5-4 to TRBJ1-2; the D gene is possibly TRBD1 (5 bases). Trimming shortened V by 4 bases and J by 4 bases, and 11 bases separated the two germline ends. The germline V gene encodes CDR1 SGHNT and CDR2 YYREEE (reference sequence). This CDR3 has 13 amino acids. The CDR3 DNA follows: TGTGCCAGCAGCGGGGGGGGGACCTATGGCTACACCTTC. It encodes CASSGGGTYGYTF.

The chain carries TRBV13 and TRBJ2-1; D gene uncertain. This CDR3 has 16 residues. In germline, CDR1 is PRHDT, CDR2 FYEKMQ (reference sequence). The V end lost 1 base, the J end lost 4 bases, and 14 bases lay between the germline ends. The CDR3 loop is CASSLVSQSEYNEQFF. In nucleotides, the CDR3 is TGTGCCAGCAGCTTAGTATCCCAGAGCGAGTACAATGAGCAGTTCTTC.

The chain is built from TRBV12-3 or TRBV12-4 and TRBJ2-7; D is ambiguous. CDR3 length: 13 amino acids. V lost 2 bases and J lost 6, with 11 bases in between. The CDR3, as DNA: TGTGCCAGCAGTTTATCTCCTAGATCCGAGCAGTACTTC. This encodes CASSLSPRSEQYF.